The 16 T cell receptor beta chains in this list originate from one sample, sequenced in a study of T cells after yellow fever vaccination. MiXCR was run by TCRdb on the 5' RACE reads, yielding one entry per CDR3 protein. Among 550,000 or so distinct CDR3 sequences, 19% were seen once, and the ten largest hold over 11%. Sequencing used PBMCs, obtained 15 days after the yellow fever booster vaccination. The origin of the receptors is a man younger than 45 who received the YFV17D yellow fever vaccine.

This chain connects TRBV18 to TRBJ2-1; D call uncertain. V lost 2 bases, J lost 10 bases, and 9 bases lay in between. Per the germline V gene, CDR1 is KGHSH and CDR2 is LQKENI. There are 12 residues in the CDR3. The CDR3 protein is CASSPAPGEQFF. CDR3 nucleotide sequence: TGTGCCAGCTCACCAGCACCCGGGGAGCAGTTCTTC. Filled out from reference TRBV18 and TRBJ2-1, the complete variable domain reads NAGVMQNPRHLVRRRGQEARLRCSPMKGHSHVYWYRQLPEEGLKFMVYLQKENIIDESGMPKERFSAEFPKEGPSILRIQQVVRGDSAAYFCASSPAPGEQFFGPGTRLTVL.

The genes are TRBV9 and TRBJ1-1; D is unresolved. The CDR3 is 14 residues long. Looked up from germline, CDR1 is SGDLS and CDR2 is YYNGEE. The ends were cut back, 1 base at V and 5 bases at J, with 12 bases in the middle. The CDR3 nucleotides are TGTGCCAGCAGCGTAAACAGCCTCAGGACTGAAGCTTTCTTT. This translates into CASSVNSLRTEAFF. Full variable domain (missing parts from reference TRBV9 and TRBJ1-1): DSGVTQTPKHLITATGQRVTLRCSPRSGDLSVYWYQQSLDQGLQFLIQYYNGEERAKGNILERFSAQQFPDLHSELNLSSLELGDSALYFCASSVNSLRTEAFFGQGTRLTVV.

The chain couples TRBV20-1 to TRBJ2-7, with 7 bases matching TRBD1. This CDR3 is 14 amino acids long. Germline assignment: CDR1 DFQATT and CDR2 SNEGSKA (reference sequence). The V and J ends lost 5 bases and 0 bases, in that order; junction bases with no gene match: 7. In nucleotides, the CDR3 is TGCAGTGCTCCCGGGACAGAGATCTCCTACGAGCAGTACTTC. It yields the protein CSAPGTEISYEQYF.

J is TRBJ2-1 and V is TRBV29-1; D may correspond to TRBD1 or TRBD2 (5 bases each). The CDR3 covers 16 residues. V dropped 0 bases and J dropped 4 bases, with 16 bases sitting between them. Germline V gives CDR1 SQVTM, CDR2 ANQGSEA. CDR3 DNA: TGCAGCGTTGAAGATCAGAGGGACCCACCTTACAATGAGCAGTTCTTC. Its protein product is CSVEDQRDPPYNEQFF.

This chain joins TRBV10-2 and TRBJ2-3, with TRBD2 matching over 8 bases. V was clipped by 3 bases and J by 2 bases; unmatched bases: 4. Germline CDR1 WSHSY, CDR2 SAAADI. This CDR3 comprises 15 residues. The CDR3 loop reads CASSDFSGTTDTQYF. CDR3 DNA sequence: TGCGCCAGCAGTGATTTTAGCGGGACCACAGATACGCAGTATTTT.

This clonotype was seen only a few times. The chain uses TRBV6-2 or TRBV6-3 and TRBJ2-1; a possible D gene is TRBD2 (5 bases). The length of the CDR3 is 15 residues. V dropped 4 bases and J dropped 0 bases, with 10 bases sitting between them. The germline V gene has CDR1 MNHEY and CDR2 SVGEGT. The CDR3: CASSFLAHSYNEQFF. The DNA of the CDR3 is TGTGCCAGCAGTTTTCTAGCTCACTCCTACAATGAGCAGTTCTTC.

The CDR3 loop is CASTIPDRDNEQFF. The CDR3 DNA follows: TGTGCCAGCACCATTCCGGACAGGGACAATGAGCAGTTCTTC. V usage is TRBV5-6 and J usage is TRBJ2-1, with 8 bases aligning to TRBD1. Germline V gives CDR1 SGHDT, CDR2 YYEEEE. Trimming removed 6 bases from V and 5 bases from J; junction bases left unmatched: 7. The CDR3 length is 14 residues. Supplemented by reference TRBV5-6 and TRBJ2-1, the full variable domain reads DAGVTQSPTHLIKTRGQQVTLRCSPKSGHDTVSWYQQALGQGPQFIFQYYEEEERQRGNFPDRFSGHQFPNYSSELNVNALLLGDSALYLCASTIPDRDNEQFFGPGTRLTVL.

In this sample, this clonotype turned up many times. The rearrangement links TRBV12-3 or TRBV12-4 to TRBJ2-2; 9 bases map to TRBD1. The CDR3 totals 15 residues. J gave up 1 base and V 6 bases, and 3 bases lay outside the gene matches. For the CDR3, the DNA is TGTGCCAGCAGACCGGGACAGGGGAACACCGGGGAGCTGTTTTTT. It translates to CASRPGQGNTGELFF.

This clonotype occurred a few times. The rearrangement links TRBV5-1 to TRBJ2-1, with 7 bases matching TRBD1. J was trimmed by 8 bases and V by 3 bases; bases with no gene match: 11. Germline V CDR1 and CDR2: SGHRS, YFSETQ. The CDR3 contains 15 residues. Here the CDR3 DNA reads TGCGCCAGCAGCTCCGGGACAGTTGAGGTCGATGAGCAGTTCTTC. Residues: CASSSGTVEVDEQFF.

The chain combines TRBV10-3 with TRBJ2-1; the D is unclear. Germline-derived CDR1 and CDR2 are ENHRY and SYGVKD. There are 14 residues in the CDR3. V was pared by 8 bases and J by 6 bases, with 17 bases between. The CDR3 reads CAIESARFGNEQFF. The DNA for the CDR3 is TGTGCCATCGAGTCAGCACGGTTTGGCAATGAGCAGTTCTTC.

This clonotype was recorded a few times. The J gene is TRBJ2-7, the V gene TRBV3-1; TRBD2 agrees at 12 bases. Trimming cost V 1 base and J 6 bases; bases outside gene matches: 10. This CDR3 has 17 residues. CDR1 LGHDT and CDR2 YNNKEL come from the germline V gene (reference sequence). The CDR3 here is CASSQVGVLAGGSEQYF. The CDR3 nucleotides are TGTGCCAGCAGCCAAGTGGGTGTACTAGCGGGAGGTAGCGAGCAGTACTTC.

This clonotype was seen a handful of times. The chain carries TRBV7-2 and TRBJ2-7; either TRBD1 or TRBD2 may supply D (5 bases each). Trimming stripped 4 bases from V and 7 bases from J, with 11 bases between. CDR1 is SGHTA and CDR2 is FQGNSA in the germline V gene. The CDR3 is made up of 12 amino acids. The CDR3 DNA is TGTGCCAGCAGCTCGGGACGGTGGGAGCAGTACTTC. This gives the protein CASSSGRWEQYF.

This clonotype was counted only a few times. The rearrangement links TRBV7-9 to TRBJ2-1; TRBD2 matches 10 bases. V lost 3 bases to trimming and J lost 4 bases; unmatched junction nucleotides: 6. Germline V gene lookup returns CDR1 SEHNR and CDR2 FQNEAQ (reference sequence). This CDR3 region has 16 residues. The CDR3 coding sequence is TGTGCCAGCAGCTTGTTAGCGGGAGGCCTTTACAATGAGCAGTTCTTC. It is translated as CASSLLAGGLYNEQFF.

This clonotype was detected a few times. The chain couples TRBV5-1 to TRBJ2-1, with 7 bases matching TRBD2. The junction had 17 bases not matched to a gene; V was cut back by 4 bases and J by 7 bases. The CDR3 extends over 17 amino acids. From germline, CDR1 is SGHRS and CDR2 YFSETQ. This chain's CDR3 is CASSALPRAGAGNEQFF. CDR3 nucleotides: TGCGCCAGCAGCGCTCTTCCACGCGCGGGAGCTGGAAATGAGCAGTTCTTC.

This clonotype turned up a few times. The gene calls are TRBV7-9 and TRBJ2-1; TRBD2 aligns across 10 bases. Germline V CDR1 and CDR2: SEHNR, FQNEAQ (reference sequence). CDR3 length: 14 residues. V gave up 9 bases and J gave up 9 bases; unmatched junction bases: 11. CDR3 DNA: TGTGCCAGTACACCTAGCGGGAGTTTCGGTGAGCAGTTCTTC. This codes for CASTPSGSFGEQFF.

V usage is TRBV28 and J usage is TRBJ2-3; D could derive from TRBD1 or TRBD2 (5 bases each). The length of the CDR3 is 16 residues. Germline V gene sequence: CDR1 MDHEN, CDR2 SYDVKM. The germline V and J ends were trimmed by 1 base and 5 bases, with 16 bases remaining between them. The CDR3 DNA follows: TGTGCCAGCAGTTTATTCGGGGCTCGACGTGGAGATACGCAGTATTTT. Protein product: CASSLFGARRGDTQYF.